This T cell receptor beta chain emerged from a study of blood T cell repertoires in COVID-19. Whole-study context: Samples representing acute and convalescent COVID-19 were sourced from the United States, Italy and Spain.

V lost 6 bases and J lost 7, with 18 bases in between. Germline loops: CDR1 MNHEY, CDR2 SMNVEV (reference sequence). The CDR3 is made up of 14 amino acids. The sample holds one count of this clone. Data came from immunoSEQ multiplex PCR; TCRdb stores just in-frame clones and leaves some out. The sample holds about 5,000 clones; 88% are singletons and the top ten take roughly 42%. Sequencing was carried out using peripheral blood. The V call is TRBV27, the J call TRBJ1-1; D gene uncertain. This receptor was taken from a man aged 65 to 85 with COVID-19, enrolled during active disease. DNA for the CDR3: TGTGCCAGCAGCCCTCCGGGGAGGGTTAATGAAGCTTTCTTT. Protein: CASSPPGRVNEAFF.